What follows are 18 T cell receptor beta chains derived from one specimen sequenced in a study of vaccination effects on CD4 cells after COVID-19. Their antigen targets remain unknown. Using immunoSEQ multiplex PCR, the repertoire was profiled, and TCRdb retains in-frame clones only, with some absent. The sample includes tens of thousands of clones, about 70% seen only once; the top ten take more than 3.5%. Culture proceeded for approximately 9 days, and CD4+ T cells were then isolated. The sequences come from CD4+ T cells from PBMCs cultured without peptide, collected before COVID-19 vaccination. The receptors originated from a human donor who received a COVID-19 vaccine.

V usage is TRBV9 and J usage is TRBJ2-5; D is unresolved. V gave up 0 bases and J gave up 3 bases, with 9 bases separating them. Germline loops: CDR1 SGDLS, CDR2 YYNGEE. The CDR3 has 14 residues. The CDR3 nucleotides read TGTGCCAGCAGCGTAGGTGGCACTAAAGAGACCCAGTACTTC. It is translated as CASSVGGTKETQYF.

CDR3 residues: CATSRAPGQGYGYTF. The CDR3 DNA is TGTGCCACCAGCAGAGCCCCGGGACAGGGCTATGGCTACACCTTC. The chain carries TRBV15 and TRBJ1-2; TRBD1 matches 9 bases. The V gene end was trimmed by 1 base and the J gene end by 4 bases; junction bases not matched to a gene: 4. The length of the CDR3 is 15 residues. Germline V gives CDR1 LNHNV, CDR2 YYDKDF (reference sequence).

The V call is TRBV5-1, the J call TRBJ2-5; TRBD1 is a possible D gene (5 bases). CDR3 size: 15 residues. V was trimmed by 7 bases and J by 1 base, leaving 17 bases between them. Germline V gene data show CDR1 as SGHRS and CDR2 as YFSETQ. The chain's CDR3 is CASGTSTAFQETQYF. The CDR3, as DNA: TGCGCCAGCGGAACCTCGACAGCTTTCCAAGAGACCCAGTACTTC.

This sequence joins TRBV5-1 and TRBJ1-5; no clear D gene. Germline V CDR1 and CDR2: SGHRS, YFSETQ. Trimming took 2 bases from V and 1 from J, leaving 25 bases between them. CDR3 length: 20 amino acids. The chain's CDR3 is CASSFPSNFPLPTSNQPQHF. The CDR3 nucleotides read TGCGCCAGCAGCTTCCCCAGCAATTTCCCTCTTCCGACGAGCAATCAGCCCCAGCATTTT. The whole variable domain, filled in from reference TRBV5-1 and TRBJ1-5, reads KAGVTQTPRYLIKTRGQQVTLSCSPISGHRSVSWYQQTPGQGLQFLFEYFSETQRNKGNFPGRFSGRQFSNSRSEMNVSTLELGDSALYLCASSFPSNFPLPTSNQPQHFGDGTRLSIL.

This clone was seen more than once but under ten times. CDR3 residues: CASSKGPGDEKLFF. In DNA, the CDR3 is TGTGCCAGTAGTAAAGGACCCGGGGATGAAAAACTGTTTTTT. The rearrangement uses TRBV19 and TRBJ1-4; no clear D gene. The germline CDR1 and CDR2 sequences are LNHDA and SQIVND (reference sequence). This CDR3 is built from 14 residues. V was trimmed by 4 bases and J by 6 bases, leaving 12 bases between them.

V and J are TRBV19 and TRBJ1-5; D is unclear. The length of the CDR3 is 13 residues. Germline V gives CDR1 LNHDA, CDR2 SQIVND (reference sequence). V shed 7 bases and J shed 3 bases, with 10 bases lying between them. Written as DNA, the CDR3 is TGTGCCAGTACCCTTGGACCCAATCAGCCCCAGCATTTT. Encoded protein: CASTLGPNQPQHF. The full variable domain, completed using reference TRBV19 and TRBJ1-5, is DGGITQSPKYLFRKEGQNVTLSCEQNLNHDAMYWYRQDPGQGLRLIYYSQIVNDFQKGDIAEGYSVSREKKESFPLTVTSAQKNPTAFYLCASTLGPNQPQHFGDGTRLSIL.

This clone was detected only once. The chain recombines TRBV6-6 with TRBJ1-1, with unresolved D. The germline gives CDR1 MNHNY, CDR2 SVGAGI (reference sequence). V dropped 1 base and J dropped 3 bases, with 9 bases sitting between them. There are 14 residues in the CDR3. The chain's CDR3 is CASSYFDGDTEAFF. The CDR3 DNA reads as TGTGCCAGCAGTTACTTTGATGGGGACACTGAAGCTTTCTTT.

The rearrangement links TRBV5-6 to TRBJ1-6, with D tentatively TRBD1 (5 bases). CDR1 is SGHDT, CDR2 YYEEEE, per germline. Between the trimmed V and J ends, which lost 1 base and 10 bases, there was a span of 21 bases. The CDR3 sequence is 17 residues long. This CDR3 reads CASSLREQVLGRSPLHF. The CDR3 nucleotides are TGTGCCAGCAGCTTGAGAGAACAGGTTCTCGGTAGGTCACCCCTCCACTTT.

CDR3 DNA: TGTGCCAGCAGCCCAACGACAGGGAGAGGCAATCAGCCCCAGCATTTT. Translated, it gives CASSPTTGRGNQPQHF. The gene calls are TRBV7-6 and TRBJ1-5, with 7 nucleotides matching TRBD1. Germline values: CDR1 SGHVS, CDR2 FNYEAQ. V lost 5 bases, J lost 2 bases, and 9 bases stayed unmatched. The CDR3 has 16 residues.

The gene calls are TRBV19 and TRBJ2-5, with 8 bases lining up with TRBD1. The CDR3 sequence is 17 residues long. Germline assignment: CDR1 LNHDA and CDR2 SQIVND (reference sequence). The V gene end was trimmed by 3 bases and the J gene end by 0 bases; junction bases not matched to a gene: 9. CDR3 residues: CASSMYPQGVDQETQYF. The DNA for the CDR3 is TGTGCCAGTAGTATGTACCCACAGGGGGTTGACCAAGAGACCCAGTACTTC.

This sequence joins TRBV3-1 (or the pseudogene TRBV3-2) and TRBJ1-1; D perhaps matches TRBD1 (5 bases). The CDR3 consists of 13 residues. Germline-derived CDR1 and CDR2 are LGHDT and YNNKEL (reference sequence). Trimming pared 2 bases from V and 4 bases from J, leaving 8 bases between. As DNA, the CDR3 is TGTGCCAGCAGCCAATCGGGGGGCACTGAAGCTTTCTTT. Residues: CASSQSGGTEAFF.

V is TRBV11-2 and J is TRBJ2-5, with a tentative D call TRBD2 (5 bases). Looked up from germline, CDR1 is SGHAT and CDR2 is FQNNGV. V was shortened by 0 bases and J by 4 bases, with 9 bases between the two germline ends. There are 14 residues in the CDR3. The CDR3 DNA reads TGTGCCAGCAGCTTAGAGTCGGGAAGAGAGACCCAGTACTTC. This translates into CASSLESGRETQYF. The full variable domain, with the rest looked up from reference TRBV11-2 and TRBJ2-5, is EAGVAQSPRYKIIEKRQSVAFWCNPISGHATLYWYQQILGQGPKLLIQFQNNGVVDDSQLPKDRFSAERLKGVDSTLKIQPAKLEDSAVYLCASSLESGRETQYFGPGTRLLVL.

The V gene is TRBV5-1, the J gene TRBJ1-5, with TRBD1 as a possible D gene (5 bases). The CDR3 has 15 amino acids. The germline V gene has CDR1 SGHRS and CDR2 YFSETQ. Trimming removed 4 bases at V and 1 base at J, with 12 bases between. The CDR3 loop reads CASSQMGGSNQPQHF. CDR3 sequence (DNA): TGCGCCAGCAGCCAGATGGGGGGGAGCAATCAGCCCCAGCATTTT. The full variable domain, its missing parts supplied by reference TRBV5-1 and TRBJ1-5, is KAGVTQTPRYLIKTRGQQVTLSCSPISGHRSVSWYQQTPGQGLQFLFEYFSETQRNKGNFPGRFSGRQFSNSRSEMNVSTLELGDSALYLCASSQMGGSNQPQHFGDGTRLSIL.

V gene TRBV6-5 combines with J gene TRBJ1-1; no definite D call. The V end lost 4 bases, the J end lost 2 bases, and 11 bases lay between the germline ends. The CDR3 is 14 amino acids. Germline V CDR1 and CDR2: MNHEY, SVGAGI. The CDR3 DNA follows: TGTGCCAGCAGTTTATTCGGGGTTAACACTGAAGCTTTCTTT. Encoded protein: CASSLFGVNTEAFF.

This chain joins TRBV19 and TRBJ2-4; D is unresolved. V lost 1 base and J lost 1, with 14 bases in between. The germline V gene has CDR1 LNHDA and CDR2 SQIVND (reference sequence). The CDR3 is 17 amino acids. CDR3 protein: CASSIARTQAAKNIQYF. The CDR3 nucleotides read TGTGCCAGTAGTATAGCTAGGACCCAGGCGGCCAAAAACATTCAGTACTTC.

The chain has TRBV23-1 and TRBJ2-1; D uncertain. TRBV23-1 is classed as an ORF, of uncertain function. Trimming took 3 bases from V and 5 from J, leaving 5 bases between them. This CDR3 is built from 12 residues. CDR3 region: CASSQGDNEQFF. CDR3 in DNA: TGCGCCAGCAGTCAGGGCGACAATGAGCAGTTCTTC.

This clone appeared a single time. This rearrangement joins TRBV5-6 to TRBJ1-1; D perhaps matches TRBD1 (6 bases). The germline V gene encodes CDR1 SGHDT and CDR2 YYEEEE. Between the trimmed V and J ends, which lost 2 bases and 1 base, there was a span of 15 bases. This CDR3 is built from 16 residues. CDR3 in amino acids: CASSLYPGHQNTEAFF. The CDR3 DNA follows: TGTGCCAGCAGCTTATATCCGGGACACCAGAACACTGAAGCTTTCTTT.

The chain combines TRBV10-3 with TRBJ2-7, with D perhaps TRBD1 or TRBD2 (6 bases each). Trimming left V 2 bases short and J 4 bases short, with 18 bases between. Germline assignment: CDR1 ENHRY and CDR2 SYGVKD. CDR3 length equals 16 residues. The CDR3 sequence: CAISEGGGGQLYEQYF. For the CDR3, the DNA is TGTGCCATCAGTGAGGGTGGGGGAGGACAGTTGTACGAGCAGTACTTC.